Sequencing of this T cell receptor (beta chain) was carried out in a study of shared clonotypes between healthy human individuals. The wider study: Per donor, CD8 memory used one plate, CD8 naive used two, CD4 memory used three and CD4 naive used three.

A single count supports this clone. This CDR3 contains 14 residues. V lost 5 bases and J lost 5; bases outside the gene matches: 7. Germline V gene lookup returns CDR1 SGHTA and CDR2 FQGTGA. The table came from immunoSEQ multiplex PCR; TCRdb's copy has only in-frame clones and leaves some out. The table has about 2.3 million clones, around 90% seen once. J is TRBJ2-3 and V is TRBV7-3; 7 bases match TRBD2. The sequencing sample was made of naive CD4+ T cells from PBMCs. The subset here: CD45RA+ positively selected. This TCR was sampled from a man between 18 and 29 years old in good health. Some clones in this sample may be carry-over from other donors' samples. This CDR3 reads CASSPGRSGDTQYF. The CDR3 region has the DNA TGTGCCAGCAGCCCCGGGAGGTCGGGAGATACGCAGTATTTT.